This is a list of T cell receptor beta chains from one sample in a study of shared clonotypes between healthy human individuals. The assay was immunoSEQ multiplex PCR, and TCRdb's table has in-frame clones only and misses some. The sample has hundreds of thousands of clones; about 96% are singletons. The specimen sequenced was naive CD8+ T cells sorted from blood. The receptor source for this set is a woman in her twenties or thirties in good health. The CDR3 runs from the conserved cysteine through the conserved F or W. The D gene is left open where the match is weak. Where a row states a size, it is once, few, many or the class of an expanded clone; other rows omit it.

cdr3_length	clone_size	j_call	d_call	v_call	cdr3_nt	cdr3_aa
12	-	TRBJ2-2	-	TRBV7-9	TGTGCCAGCAGCTTTTACACCGGGGAGCTGTTTTTT	CASSFYTGELFF
15	once	TRBJ1-1	-	TRBV19	TGTGCCAGTAGTAGGGCAGGGTGGGAAGTCACTGAAGCTTTCTTT	CASSRAGWEVTEAFF
14	-	TRBJ1-2	-	TRBV25-1	TGTGCCAGCAGTGATCGTCGACAGGATAGGAGCTACACCTTC	CASSDRRQDRSYTF
15	-	TRBJ2-1	-	TRBV29-1	TGCAGCGTTGAAGGGCTGGCGGGGAGTTACAATGAGCAGTTCTTC	CSVEGLAGSYNEQFF
15	-	TRBJ1-1	TRBD1	TRBV30	TGTGCCTGGAGTGCAGACAGGGTCATGAACACTGAAGCTTTCTTT	CAWSADRVMNTEAFF
15	once	TRBJ2-7	-	TRBV28	TGTGCCAGCAACGACTGGGCCGATCTCTCCTACGAGCAGTACTTC	CASNDWADLSYEQYF
12	-	TRBJ2-3	-	TRBV7-9	TGTGCCAGCAGCTCCGGTACAGATACGCAGTATTTT	CASSSGTDTQYF
14	-	TRBJ1-1	-	TRBV28	TGTGCCAGCAACTTTGGGGGTGGAGACACTGAAGCTTTCTTT	CASNFGGGDTEAFF
11	-	TRBJ1-1	-	TRBV30	TGTGCCTGGAGGTCGGGCAGGGAAGCTTTCTTT	CAWRSGREAFF
15	-	TRBJ2-7	-	TRBV7-9	TGTGCCAGCAGCCCAGAATGGCGGGAATCCCACGAGCAGTACTTC	CASSPEWRESHEQYF
15	-	TRBJ2-1	-	TRBV7-3	TGTGCCAGCAGCTCGCGAGGGGGAGTCCAGAATGAGCAGTTCTTC	CASSSRGGVQNEQFF
13	-	TRBJ2-7	TRBD2	TRBV30	TGTGCCTGGTCGGTGGGAGGGTTCTACGAGCAGTACTTC	CAWSVGGFYEQYF
14	-	TRBJ2-3	-	TRBV5-8	TGTGCCAGCAGCTCAAATGATTTCACAGATACGCAGTATTTT	CASSSNDFTDTQYF
12	-	TRBJ1-1	-	TRBV19	TGTGCCAGTAGTATCCAGGGAGGTTGGGCTTTCTTT	CASSIQGGWAFF